The 9 T cell receptor beta chains listed next were all sequenced from one sample in a study of T cells expressing NK-cell markers. TCRdb reprocessed the 5' RACE reads and reports one entry per CDR3 protein, with no DNA. Listed are 550,000 to 600,000 distinct CDR3 sequences; 3% to 4.5% falls within the top ten. Sequenced material: blood T cells: a sorted CD56 or NKG2C T cell subset, CD4+ or CD8+ T cells, or bulk PBMC T cells (not recorded which). These receptor sequences come from a man aged 18 to 30 in good health.

The chain joins TRBV6-1 to TRBJ2-6; TCRdb proposes TRBD1, but this gene call is untestable without DNA. The germline gives CDR1 MNHNS, CDR2 SASEGT. There are 16 residues in the CDR3. CDR3 protein: CAVTGGAVSGANVLTF.

The rearrangement uses TRBV5-1 and TRBJ1-3. The CDR3 sequence is 15 residues long. CDR1 and CDR2 from the germline V gene are SGHRS and YFSETQ. CDR3 sequence: CASSLSSRVGNTIYF.

The chain recombines TRBV20-1 with TRBJ2-5; the TRBD1 assignment by TCRdb is unverifiable without DNA. The CDR3 loop spans 14 amino acids. Germline V gene data show CDR1 as DFQATT and CDR2 as SNEGSKA (reference sequence). This CDR3 reads CSAPTGQRVETQYF.

The J gene is TRBJ2-3, the V gene TRBV5-1; the D gene TCRdb calls, TRBD1, cannot be checked with no DNA. Germline V lookup: CDR1 SGHRS, CDR2 YFSETQ. The CDR3 consists of 15 residues. CDR3 region: CASSPGTGPADTQYF.

The gene calls are TRBV7-6 and TRBJ2-3. The CDR3 length is 13 residues. Germline V gives CDR1 SGHVS, CDR2 FNYEAQ. CDR3 in amino acids: CASSPAMGDTQYF.

The V and J genes are TRBV18 and TRBJ2-7; without DNA, the TCRdb call of TRBD2 cannot be checked. The germline gives CDR1 KGHSH, CDR2 LQKENI. The CDR3 consists of 14 residues. The CDR3 loop reads CASSPWSTSDEQYF.

The CDR3 loop reads CASGYGSFSGETQYF. The chain combines TRBV12-3 or TRBV12-4 with TRBJ2-5. This CDR3 is 15 amino acids long.

This chain joins TRBV6-2 or TRBV6-3 and TRBJ2-1; as DNA is missing, the TRBD1 call by TCRdb cannot be tested. The germline CDR1 and CDR2 sequences are MNHEY and SVGEGT. This CDR3 has 16 amino acids. The CDR3 protein is CASSPAGQGVYNEQFF.

The chain uses TRBV10-3 and TRBJ1-4; TCRdb designates TRBD1, a call that cannot be tested without DNA. In germline, CDR1 is ENHRY, CDR2 SYGVKD. This CDR3 contains 15 residues. CDR3 amino acids: CAISESGQRNEKLFF.